This T cell receptor beta chain emerged from a study of blood T cells in healthy people across ages (dated by TCRdb to the mid-2010s). Broadly, across the study: In model experiments, template switching captured roughly one uniquely barcoded TCR beta cDNA molecule for every two T cells. To avoid experimental bias, donors of different ages were randomly spread across the sequencing lanes. Using the same blood draw, the study looked at two additional independent replicas of 1 million unique cDNA reads for two donors, one aged 18 to 30 and the other aged 80 or older. Four age groups were formed from the donors: young (average approximately 17 years), middle-aged (around 41), aged (roughly 56) and long-lived (less than 85). To track age-related changes in TCR beta repertoire diversity, the study relied on deep sequencing normalized with unique cDNA molecular identifiers. Paper-wide results and their limitations: Total diversity estimates from one million sequenced T cells were considered lower bounds and underestimates. Observed TCR beta diversity per million T cells fell roughly linearly with age, and a significant reduction was already apparent by age around 40. Conclusive comparison of naive and antigen-experienced compartments was prevented by the profiling of bulk unsorted PBMCs. A strong correlation was found between observed TCR beta diversity and the percentage of naive T cells measured by flow cytometry. The long-lived group showed more naive CD4+ T cells, fewer expanded clones and increased TCR diversity than the aged group, suggesting age selection. Donor CMV infection status was unknown, potentially confounding age-related changes in expanded clonotypes.

Preparation of the library involved 5' RACE. A second PCR of about 7 to 12 cycles was run with a J-beta primer mix and a sample-barcoded 5' primer. Each TCR beta cDNA molecule received a unique molecular identifier from a template-switch 5' adaptor carrying 12 random nucleotides. Each sample yielded at least 3 million CDR3-containing paired-end reads. The Mint cDNA synthesis kit, primed by a TRBC-specific oligonucleotide, was used to synthesize first-strand cDNA from all RNA. Following uracil-DNA glycosylase treatment, all cDNA underwent a first 18-cycle PCR with the universal primers M1SS and BC2_uni_R. Concerning the study's data processing: For normalization, 1 million high-quality reads were randomly selected from each sample, with every read carrying a distinct molecular identifier. Instead of being binned into consensus sequences, reads that shared molecular identifiers were thrown out. MiTCR, run with a Q25 quality threshold and the strictest error-elimination algorithm, handled CDR3 identification, clonotype clustering and error correction. Lower-bound total TCR beta diversity was estimated with a nonparametric unseen species model using Euler transformation. Using fastp trimming at Q25 and MiXCR clonotype assembly, TCRdb reanalyzed the public sequencing data and kept in-frame beta chains. Records with the same CDR3 protein are collapsed into one entry carrying the most frequent genes and DNA. TCRdb, not the authors, supplied the V and J calls. This sample holds around 2 million distinct CDR3 sequences; about 39% were observed only once. The ten largest clones represent 20% to 25% of the sample.

Systemically healthy Caucasian individuals from Russia, some 38 in total and aged about 6 to 90 years, were included as donors. Each donor gave 9 to 10 milliliters of peripheral blood, collected into EDTA-treated Vacutainer tubes. Ficoll-Paque density-gradient centrifugation was used to isolate PBMCs, with at least 6.5 million per sample. Trizol reagent was used to extract total RNA from PBMCs, with at least 5.5 micrograms per sample. The percentages of naive CD45RAhigh/CD27high T cells were determined by flow cytometry on a PBMC aliquot from every donor. This clonotype has more than one count but fewer than ten. Its antigen is currently not known. No qualities accompany the bases; no much larger clone lies one base away. From its cysteine to its phenylalanine, the CDR3 spans 15 amino acids. Only CDR3 DNA is held: 45 bases, read in frame from base 1. CDR1 is given as DFQATT and CDR2 as SNEGSKA, both from the germline V gene (reference sequence). V is shortened by 0 bases, J by 3 bases, and the region joining them spans 15 bases.

The clonotype was recovered from a human donor in good health. The receptor chain draws on TRBV20-1 and TRBJ2-7; the D gene is possibly TRBD1, with 5 bases matching. Sequenced sample: blood. Here the CDR3 is given as CSARDQGRRIYEQYF. DNA sequence: TGCAGTGCTAGAGATCAGGGAAGGAGAATCTACGAGCAGTACTTC.